What follows are 14 T cell receptor beta chains derived from one specimen sequenced in a study of cytomegalovirus exposure and HLA in healthy donors. With 60 Vbeta and 13 Jbeta primers, the PCR was carried out. The method was immunoSEQ multiplex PCR; TCRdb's version includes in-frame clones alone and lacks a portion of them. The data contain more than 130,000 clones, 75% to 80% of them singletons. The sequencing sample was made of PBMCs. The receptors shown here come from a man aged 18 to 30 in good health and CMV-seronegative.

V gene TRBV19 combines with J gene TRBJ2-1; 8 bases align to TRBD1. The junction had 9 bases not matched to a gene; V was cut back by 5 bases and J by 6 bases. This CDR3 has 15 residues. The germline V gene has CDR1 LNHDA and CDR2 SQIVND (reference sequence). The CDR3 protein is CASSAGQGPTNEQFF. In nucleotides, the CDR3 is TGTGCCAGTAGTGCTGGACAGGGCCCGACCAATGAGCAGTTCTTC.

V usage is TRBV28 and J usage is TRBJ1-2; 8 bases match TRBD1. Germline V gives CDR1 MDHEN, CDR2 SYDVKM. V lost 3 bases and J lost 0; bases outside the gene matches: 9. There are 17 residues in the CDR3. CDR3 nucleotide sequence: TGTGCCAGCAGTTTGGGGACAGGCGAACCGACTAACTATGGCTACACCTTC. Protein sequence: CASSLGTGEPTNYGYTF.

This clone was observed a few times. This chain joins TRBV10-3 and TRBJ2-7, with 7 bases identical to TRBD2. Unmatched junction bases numbered 8, after V lost 5 bases and J lost 4 bases. The germline gives CDR1 ENHRY, CDR2 SYGVKD. The CDR3 runs to 14 residues. In DNA form, the CDR3 reads TGTGCCATCAGTACGGAACTCGGGGGGTACGAGCAGTACTTC. This codes for CAISTELGGYEQYF.

The chain uses TRBV6-6 and TRBJ1-1, with TRBD1 as a possible D gene (6 bases). V lost 5 bases and J lost 5, with 15 bases in between. CDR3 length: 14 amino acids. Per germline, CDR1 MNHNY and CDR2 SVGAGI (reference sequence). CDR3 sequence: CASSDTGKGTEAFF. The CDR3 region has the DNA TGTGCCAGCAGTGACACAGGGAAGGGGACTGAAGCTTTCTTT.

This clone was observed a few times. The rearrangement joins TRBV6-6 to TRBJ1-1, with 9 bases lining up with TRBD1. CDR1 and CDR2 from the germline V gene are MNHNY and SVGAGI (reference sequence). This CDR3 contains 16 residues. With 2 bases clipped from V and 2 bases from J, the junction kept 6 bases outside the gene matches. This CDR3 reads CASSYRGGQGNTEAFF. In DNA form, the CDR3 reads TGTGCCAGCAGTTACCGGGGGGGACAGGGAAACACTGAAGCTTTCTTT.

The rearrangement links TRBV5-1 to TRBJ2-1; 14 bases map to TRBD2. J lost 6 bases, V lost 3 bases, and 11 bases had no gene match. Per germline, CDR1 SGHRS and CDR2 YFSETQ. CDR3 length: 18 residues. The CDR3 nucleotides are TGCGCCAGCAGCTGGTTGACTAGCGGGAGGGCCAGTGGCAATGAGCAGTTCTTC. Translation: CASSWLTSGRASGNEQFF.

This chain connects TRBV2 to TRBJ2-1; 10 bases fit TRBD2. CDR1 is SNHLY and CDR2 is FYNNEI in the germline V gene. V dropped 9 bases and J dropped 3; count of bases not matched to a gene: 11. This CDR3 spans 16 amino acids. The CDR3 region is CARRGTLAGDYNEQFF. In DNA, the CDR3 is TGTGCCAGAAGGGGTACCCTAGCGGGGGACTACAATGAGCAGTTCTTC.

The V and J genes are TRBV7-9 and TRBJ1-2; a possible D gene is TRBD1 (6 bases). CDR3 length equals 14 residues. Germline V CDR1 and CDR2: SEHNR, FQNEAQ (reference sequence). Trimming removed 6 bases at V and 6 bases at J, with 17 bases between. CDR3 in amino acids: CASRNTGIGHGYTF. The CDR3 DNA reads TGTGCCAGCAGGAACACAGGGATTGGGCATGGCTACACCTTC.

This clone was seen only a few times. The V gene is TRBV4-2, the J gene TRBJ2-3, with 9 bases matching TRBD2. The CDR3 consists of 16 residues. Germline-derived CDR1 and CDR2 are LGHNA and YNFKEQ. Trimming took 6 bases from V and 4 from J; bases not matched to a gene: 11. In DNA, the CDR3 is TGTGCCAGCAGTGGGGGAGGGCTAGCGGGATCAGATACGCAGTATTTT. Amino acids: CASSGGGLAGSDTQYF.

V is TRBV19 and J is TRBJ2-2, with TRBD1 identical over 9 bases. CDR3 length equals 15 residues. Germline values: CDR1 LNHDA, CDR2 SQIVND (reference sequence). The V segment lost 3 bases and the J segment 6 bases; nucleotides outside the gene matches: 5. DNA of the CDR3: TGTGCCAGTAGTATTGGGACAGGGCTGGCCGGGGAGCTGTTTTTT. Translating gives CASSIGTGLAGELFF.

The chain is built from TRBV12-5 and TRBJ1-1; 7 bases match TRBD1. Trimming at V came to 1 base and at J to 1 base, leaving 0 bases not matched to a gene. Germline CDR1 and CDR2: LGHNT and FRNRAP. The CDR3 runs to 14 residues. The CDR3 sequence is CASGLGTGNTEAFF. The DNA of the CDR3 is TGTGCTAGTGGTTTGGGGACAGGGAACACTGAAGCTTTCTTT.

The chain recombines TRBV11-3 with TRBJ2-3, with D tentatively TRBD2 (6 bases). The CDR3 contains 16 residues. The V end lost 3 bases, the J end lost 2 bases, and 15 bases lay between the germline ends. CDR1 and CDR2 (germline): SGHNT, YENEEA. Written as DNA, the CDR3 is TGTGCCAGCAGCTTGGGACTGAGCGAGAACACAGATACGCAGTATTTT. Protein: CASSLGLSENTDTQYF.

V and J are TRBV5-5 and TRBJ1-2, with D perhaps TRBD1 (6 bases). V lost 2 bases and J lost 3, with 8 bases in between. This CDR3 region has 13 residues. Germline V gene lookup returns CDR1 SGHKS and CDR2 YYEKEE (reference sequence). CDR3: CASSLSGDYGYTF. In DNA, the CDR3 is TGTGCCAGCAGCTTATCAGGGGACTATGGCTACACCTTC.

This sequence joins TRBV5-5 and TRBJ2-2; D gene ambiguous. V was clipped by 3 bases and J by 0 bases, with 15 bases between them. Germline CDR1 SGHKS, CDR2 YYEKEE (reference sequence). The CDR3 contains 17 residues. CDR3 nucleotides: TGTGCCAGCAGCTCACTCCGAACAGCCACGAACACCGGGGAGCTGTTTTTT. It encodes CASSSLRTATNTGELFF.